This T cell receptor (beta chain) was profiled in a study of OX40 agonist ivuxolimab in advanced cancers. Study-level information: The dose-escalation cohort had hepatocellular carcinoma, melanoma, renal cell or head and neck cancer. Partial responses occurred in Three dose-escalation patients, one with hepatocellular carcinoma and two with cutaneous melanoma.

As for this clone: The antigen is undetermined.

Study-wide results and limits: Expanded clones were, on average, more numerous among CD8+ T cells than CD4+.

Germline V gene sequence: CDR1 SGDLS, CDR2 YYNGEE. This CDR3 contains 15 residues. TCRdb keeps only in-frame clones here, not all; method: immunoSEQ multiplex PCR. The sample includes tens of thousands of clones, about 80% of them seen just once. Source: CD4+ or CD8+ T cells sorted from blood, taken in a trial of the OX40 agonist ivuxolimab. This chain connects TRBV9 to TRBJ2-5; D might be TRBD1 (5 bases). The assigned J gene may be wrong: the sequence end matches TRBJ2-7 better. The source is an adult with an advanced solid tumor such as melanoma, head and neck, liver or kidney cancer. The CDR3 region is CASSVEQAVTYEQYF. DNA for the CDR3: TGTGCCAGCAGCGTAGAACAGGCCGTTACCTACGAGCAGTACTTC.